A selection of T cell receptor beta chains follows, all from one sample in a study of T cells in Graves' hyperthyroidism and ophthalmopathy. Each CDR3 protein is one row after TCRdb ran MiXCR on the multiplex PCR reads. The repertoire holds more than 600,000 distinct CDR3 sequences, 15% to 20% seen once, with around 7.7% in the top ten. The specimen was blood. The receptors were gathered from a man between 18 and 29 years old with Graves' hyperthyroidism. The CDR3 runs from the conserved cysteine through the conserved F or W. D genes are given only for firm matches. Expanded clones get a size class; other rows say once, few or many, or leave the size out.

D gene	V gene	clone size	J gene	CDR3 protein	CDR3 DNA
.	TRBV15	few	TRBJ2-3	CATSREGVTSTDTQYF	TGTGCCACCAGCAGAGAAGGGGTCACATCGACAGATACGCAGTATTTT
TRBD1	TRBV20-1	few	TRBJ2-7	CSAPGTGNPYEQYF	TGCAGTGCTCCCGGGACAGGAAACCCCTACGAGCAGTACTTC
.	TRBV3-1	few	TRBJ2-2	CASSQEDSFNTGELFF	TGTGCCAGCAGCCAAGAAGACTCCTTTAACACCGGGGAGCTGTTTTTT
.	TRBV12-5	few	TRBJ1-5	CASGADGSNQPQHF	TGTGCTAGTGGGGCCGACGGTAGCAATCAGCCCCAGCATTTT
TRBD1	TRBV4-1	.	TRBJ2-2	CASSRGQGPGKLFF	TGCGCCAGCAGCCGAGGACAGGGGCCCGGGAAGCTGTTTTTT
TRBD1	TRBV12-3/TRBV12-4	few	TRBJ1-1	CASSSPGRGFRAFF	TGTGCCAGCAGTAGCCCGGGCAGGGGGTTTCGAGCTTTCTTT
.	TRBV4-1	.	TRBJ2-2	CASSQVVGNTGELFF	TGCGCCAGCAGCCAGGTAGTTGGAAACACCGGGGAGCTGTTTTTT
.	TRBV18	few	TRBJ2-7	CASSPTVVNEQYF	TGTGCCAGCTCACCAACGGTCGTCAACGAGCAGTACTTC
.	TRBV7-2	few	TRBJ2-2	CASSSQVTGELFF	TGTGCCAGCAGCTCCCAAGTAACCGGGGAGCTGTTTTTT
TRBD2	TRBV6-2/TRBV6-3	few	TRBJ2-5	CASTSSGSTYF	TGTGCCAGCACCTCTAGCGGGAGTACTTACTTC
TRBD2	TRBV11-2	many	TRBJ2-3	CASSSAGPTDTQYF	TGTGCCAGCAGCTCAGCGGGACCCACAGATACGCAGTATTTT
.	TRBV7-9	few	TRBJ1-1	CASSPGARVGEAFF	TGTGCCAGCAGCCCAGGGGCCAGGGTGGGTGAAGCTTTCTTT
TRBD1	TRBV2	.	TRBJ1-5	CASQGANQPQHF	TGTGCCAGCCAGGGGGCAAATCAGCCCCAGCATTTT
TRBD1	TRBV20-1	many	TRBJ2-1	CSAKQGNNEQFF	TGCAGTGCTAAACAGGGGAACAATGAGCAGTTCTTC
.	TRBV6-1	many	TRBJ1-5	CASRPLGSQPQHF	TGTGCCAGCCGGCCTCTGGGAAGTCAGCCCCAGCATTTT
.	TRBV7-9	few	TRBJ2-5	CASSLPGLEETQYF	TGTGCCAGCAGCTTACCGGGACTCGAGGAGACCCAGTACTTC
TRBD2	TRBV20-1	.	TRBJ2-5	CSARGTSGSRQETQYF	TGCAGTGCTAGAGGAACTAGCGGGAGTCGGCAAGAGACCCAGTACTTC
TRBD2	TRBV7-3	.	TRBJ2-3	CASSQGLAGNTDTQYF	TGTGCCAGCAGCCAAGGGCTAGCGGGAAACACAGATACGCAGTATTTT
.	TRBV2	many	TRBJ2-1	CASSAYGNEQFF	TGTGCCAGCAGTGCTTACGGGAATGAGCAGTTCTTC
TRBD2	TRBV28	many	TRBJ2-3	CASSQTRLAGVPDTQYF	TGTGCCAGCAGTCAAACGAGACTAGCGGGAGTTCCAGATACGCAGTATTTT
.	TRBV29-1	.	TRBJ2-7	CSVYEVSDEQYF	TGCAGCGTATATGAGGTTAGCGACGAGCAGTACTTC
.	TRBV30	.	TRBJ1-2	CAWSPRDTHGYTF	TGTGCCTGGAGTCCCCGGGACACCCATGGCTACACCTTC
TRBD2	TRBV19	.	TRBJ2-1	CASSIAAAGGEQFF	TGTGCCAGTAGTATCGCAGCGGCGGGGGGTGAGCAGTTCTTC
.	TRBV7-2	many	TRBJ2-5	CASRGGSRETQYF	TGTGCCAGCAGAGGGGGGTCGAGAGAGACCCAGTACTTC
.	TRBV29-1	few	TRBJ1-2	CSAQGTYGGYTF	TGCAGCGCTCAAGGGACGTACGGTGGCTACACCTTC
TRBD2	TRBV7-2	once	TRBJ2-3	CASSPMKRGSTDTQYF	TGTGCCAGCAGCCCCATGAAGCGGGGAAGCACAGATACGCAGTATTTT
.	TRBV12-3/TRBV12-4	many	TRBJ2-1	CASRKSSSYNEQFF	TGTGCCAGCAGGAAATCCAGCTCCTACAATGAGCAGTTCTTC
.	TRBV12-3/TRBV12-4	many	TRBJ2-7	CASSLVEYEQYF	TGTGCCAGCAGTTTGGTTGAGTACGAGCAGTACTTC
TRBD1	TRBV6-2/TRBV6-3	many	TRBJ2-1	CASSSSGQGYNEQFF	TGTGCCAGCAGTTCCTCGGGACAGGGATACAATGAGCAGTTCTTC
.	TRBV3-1	many	TRBJ1-1	CASSPRTGSKAFF	TGTGCCAGCAGCCCCCGGACGGGTTCGAAAGCTTTCTTT
TRBD2	TRBV6-1	.	TRBJ2-7	CASSENPLAGGPYEQYF	TGTGCCAGCAGTGAAAATCCCCTAGCGGGAGGGCCCTACGAGCAGTACTTC
TRBD1	TRBV12-3/TRBV12-4	few	TRBJ2-4	CASSLGTGASLAKNIQYF	TGTGCCAGCAGCCTCGGGACAGGGGCTTCCTTAGCCAAAAACATTCAGTACTTC
TRBD2	TRBV4-2	.	TRBJ2-7	CASSPPGTSGAGSSYEQYF	TGTGCCAGCAGCCCCCCGGGGACTAGCGGGGCGGGGAGCTCCTACGAGCAGTACTTC
.	TRBV28	many	TRBJ1-1	CASVRAYRNTEAFF	TGTGCCAGCGTCCGAGCCTACCGGAACACTGAAGCTTTCTTT
.	TRBV28	many	TRBJ1-4	CASSLTPGRRDEKLFF	TGTGCCAGCAGTTTAACCCCCGGTCGGCGGGATGAAAAACTGTTTTTT
.	TRBV7-3	many	TRBJ2-7	CASSLSLGTEQYF	TGTGCCAGCAGCTTAAGTTTGGGGACCGAGCAGTACTTC
TRBD1	TRBV15	.	TRBJ1-5	CATRQLDRGNQPQHF	TGTGCCACCCGGCAGCTTGACAGGGGCAATCAGCCCCAGCATTTT
.	TRBV30	few	TRBJ2-2	CAWSTTWGTGELFF	TGTGCCTGGAGTACAACCTGGGGGACCGGGGAGCTGTTTTTT
TRBD1	TRBV6-2/TRBV6-3	.	TRBJ2-2	CASSWDREGTGELFF	TGTGCCAGCAGTTGGGACAGGGAGGGAACCGGGGAGCTGTTTTTT
.	TRBV28	.	TRBJ2-1	CASSLLVGATKYNEQFF	TGTGCCAGCAGTTTATTGGTGGGAGCGACTAAGTACAATGAGCAGTTCTTC
.	TRBV5-4	few	TRBJ2-7	CASSYQREQYF	TGTGCCAGCAGCTATCAGAGGGAGCAGTACTTC
.	TRBV6-2/TRBV6-3	few	TRBJ1-1	CASSYSAAMNTEAFF	TGTGCCAGCAGTTACTCGGCGGCTATGAACACTGAAGCTTTCTTT
.	TRBV2	many	TRBJ1-5	CASSGGVHSNQPQHF	TGTGCCAGCAGTGGAGGGGTACATAGCAATCAGCCCCAGCATTTT
.	TRBV20-1	many	TRBJ2-4	CSAPGLGGGKNIQYF	TGCAGTGCTCCCGGGTTGGGAGGTGGGAAAAACATTCAGTACTTC
TRBD2	TRBV20-1	many	TRBJ2-1	CSSPIAGAPYNEQFF	TGCAGTTCTCCCATAGCGGGAGCCCCCTACAATGAGCAGTTCTTC
TRBD2	TRBV28	.	TRBJ2-1	CASSDQQRESEQFF	TGTGCCAGCAGTGATCAGCAGCGGGAGAGTGAGCAGTTCTTC
TRBD1	TRBV28	many	TRBJ2-4	CASSLGTGKNIQYF	TGTGCCAGCAGTTTAGGGACAGGGAAAAACATTCAGTACTTC
.	TRBV25-1	few	TRBJ2-6	CASTGTSGANVLTF	TGTGCCAGCACCGGGACCTCTGGGGCCAACGTCCTGACTTTC
.	TRBV2	.	TRBJ2-1	CASSALPANEQFF	TGTGCCAGCAGTGCGCTGCCTGCGAACGAGCAGTTCTTC
.	TRBV7-8	few	TRBJ2-5	CASSLVSGRGETQYF	TGTGCCAGCAGCTTAGTATCGGGACGGGGGGAGACCCAGTACTTC
TRBD1	TRBV2	many	TRBJ1-5	CASSEQGGRNQPQHF	TGTGCCAGCAGTGAGCAGGGGGGACGGAATCAGCCCCAGCATTTT
.	TRBV28	many	TRBJ2-7	CASSLLNSYEQYF	TGTGCCAGCAGTTTGCTCAATTCCTACGAGCAGTACTTC
.	TRBV18	few	TRBJ2-3	CASSLRALGTDTQYF	TGTGCCAGCTCACTTAGGGCCCTTGGGACAGATACGCAGTATTTT
TRBD1	TRBV29-1	many	TRBJ1-5	CSVTTGYSNQPQHF	TGCAGCGTTACGACAGGGTATAGCAATCAGCCCCAGCATTTT
.	TRBV9	.	TRBJ1-6	CASSVRDQDSPLHF	TGTGCCAGCAGCGTACGGGACCAGGATTCACCCCTCCACTTT
.	TRBV5-1	.	TRBJ2-2	CASSLYGQNTGELFF	TGCGCCAGCAGCTTGTATGGACAGAACACCGGGGAGCTGTTTTTT
.	TRBV19	few	TRBJ1-1	CASSMGGLRNTEAFF	TGTGCCAGTAGTATGGGGGGGCTGAGGAACACTGAAGCTTTCTTT
.	TRBV30	.	TRBJ2-1	CAWSVKGYNEQFF	TGTGCCTGGAGTGTAAAAGGCTACAATGAGCAGTTCTTC
TRBD2	TRBV27	many	TRBJ2-7	CASSYSGRAPYEQYF	TGTGCCAGCAGCTATAGCGGGAGGGCCCCCTACGAGCAGTACTTC